Listed here are 26 T cell receptor beta chains from one sample, sequenced in a study of OX40 agonist ivuxolimab in advanced cancers. Repertoires were generated with immunoSEQ multiplex PCR, while TCRdb's copy carries only in-frame clones and drops some. The sample gives around 69,000 clones, approximately 85% of which show up once; about 3% is in the top ten. The starting material was CD4+ or CD8+ T cells sorted from blood, obtained in a trial of the OX40 agonist ivuxolimab. The receptor source for this set is an adult with an advanced solid tumor such as melanoma, head and neck, liver or kidney cancer.

This clone occurred a few times. This chain links TRBV5-1 with TRBJ2-5; TRBD2 matches 9 bases. The V gene end was trimmed by 1 base and the J gene end by 5 bases; junction bases not matched to a gene: 12. The CDR3 runs 17 residues. Germline-derived CDR1 and CDR2 are SGHRS and YFSETQ. The CDR3 is CASSLSGSSGRGETQYF. Here the CDR3 DNA reads TGCGCCAGCAGCTTGTCGGGTAGTAGCGGGAGAGGGGAGACCCAGTACTTC.

The chain links TRBV7-9 to TRBJ2-6; 9 bases agree with TRBD1. Germline CDR1 and CDR2: SEHNR and FQNEAQ (reference sequence). The CDR3 extends over 18 amino acids. V was pared by 4 bases and J by 0 bases, with 7 bases of the junction left unmatched. The CDR3 reads CASSWSPGQGSGANVLTF. CDR3 coding DNA: TGTGCCAGCAGCTGGAGCCCGGGACAGGGCTCTGGGGCCAACGTCCTGACTTTC.

V gene TRBV28 combines with J gene TRBJ1-1, with D unclear. This CDR3 comprises 15 residues. From germline, CDR1 is MDHEN and CDR2 SYDVKM. V was cut by 5 bases and J by 5 bases, with 18 bases left in between. The DNA for the CDR3 is TGTGCCAGCAGTAGCCCCGGGGTGGCGAGAACTGAAGCTTTCTTT. Amino acids: CASSSPGVARTEAFF.

This clone occurred a few times. CDR3 coding DNA: TGTGCCAGCGCTGGGGAGGACAGGGGTGAGAATGAGCAGTTCTTC. Residues: CASAGEDRGENEQFF. This rearrangement joins TRBV11-3 to TRBJ2-1; 9 nucleotides match TRBD1. Germline values: CDR1 SGHNT, CDR2 YENEEA. CDR3 size: 15 residues. Trimming cost V 8 bases and J 7 bases; bases outside gene matches: 12.

This rearrangement joins TRBV11-2 to TRBJ1-5; D is unclear. Trimming left V 0 bases short and J 1 base short, with 7 bases between. CDR1 and CDR2 (germline): SGHAT, FQNNGV. This CDR3 spans 15 amino acids. The CDR3 coding sequence is TGTGCCAGCAGCTTAGAACCCTCCAGCAATCAGCCCCAGCATTTT. This gives the protein CASSLEPSSNQPQHF.

J is TRBJ2-2 and V is TRBV27; TRBD1 might be the D (6 bases). V was trimmed by 7 bases and J by 1 base, leaving 10 bases between them. Per the germline V gene, CDR1 is MNHEY and CDR2 is SMNVEV (reference sequence). CDR3 length: 14 residues. For the CDR3, the DNA is TGTGCCAGCAACCCCAGGGGGAACACCGGGGAGCTGTTTTTT. Translating it yields CASNPRGNTGELFF.

The chain combines TRBV25-1 with TRBJ2-7; D may match TRBD1 or TRBD2 (6 bases each). Per the germline V gene, CDR1 is MGHDK and CDR2 is SYGVNS. The CDR3 is made up of 18 amino acids. The germline V and J ends were trimmed by 1 base and 6 bases, with 25 bases remaining between them. The CDR3 sequence is CASSESPGRGPGSPEQYF. The CDR3 coding sequence is TGTGCCAGCAGTGAATCCCCGGGACGGGGGCCTGGTTCACCCGAGCAGTACTTC.

The rearrangement joins TRBV11-3 to TRBJ1-1, with D unclear. This CDR3 comprises 16 residues. Germline lookup yields CDR1 SGHNT and CDR2 YENEEA. V gave up 8 bases and J gave up 5 bases, with 24 bases separating them. CDR3 sequence (DNA): TGTGCCAGCCGGAAAGATGTATGGGCGGGATCGACTGAAGCTTTCTTT. This sequence encodes CASRKDVWAGSTEAFF.

This sequence joins TRBV4-1 and TRBJ2-4; D assignment may be TRBD1 or TRBD2 (5 bases each). CDR1 MGHRA and CDR2 YSYEKL come from the germline V gene. The CDR3 has 17 amino acids. The ends were cut back, 2 bases at V and 1 base at J, with 15 bases in the middle. CDR3 residues: CASSQLHPGLAKNIQYF. For the CDR3, the DNA is TGCGCCAGCAGCCAACTCCACCCGGGGCTTGCCAAAAACATTCAGTACTTC.

The J gene is TRBJ1-5, the V gene TRBV6-5; D remains unclear. The CDR3 spans 14 residues. Germline V lookup: CDR1 MNHEY, CDR2 SVGAGI. V lost 5 bases and J 6 bases, leaving 14 bases between the germline ends. The chain's CDR3 is CASSEPGLGQPQHF. For the CDR3, the DNA is TGTGCCAGCAGTGAGCCCGGGTTGGGTCAGCCCCAGCATTTT.

This chain uses TRBV5-1 with TRBJ1-3, with D perhaps matching TRBD1 (5 bases). The germline V gene has CDR1 SGHRS and CDR2 YFSETQ. The CDR3 length is 17 residues. The ends were cut back, 0 bases at V and 4 bases at J, with 17 bases in the middle. For the CDR3, the DNA is TGCGCCAGCAGCTTGGAGGGGAACAGCTTTCGCGGAAACACCATATATTTT. This sequence encodes CASSLEGNSFRGNTIYF.

V is TRBV18 and J is TRBJ1-4; 7 bases align to TRBD1. Trimming took 4 bases from V and 7 from J; bases not matched to a gene: 6. The germline gives CDR1 KGHSH, CDR2 LQKENI. The CDR3 runs 14 residues. The CDR3 coding sequence is TGTGCCAGCTCACGGGACAGTCCGGGTGAAAAACTGTTTTTT. This sequence encodes CASSRDSPGEKLFF.

The chain combines TRBV11-3 with TRBJ2-5; 11 nucleotides agree with TRBD2. The CDR3 has 16 residues. Germline CDR1 SGHNT, CDR2 YENEEA. Unmatched junction bases numbered 8, after V lost 6 bases and J lost 2 bases. This CDR3 is CASRLGLAGVQETQYF. The CDR3 DNA sequence: TGTGCCAGCAGACTCGGACTAGCGGGCGTTCAAGAGACCCAGTACTTC.

J is TRBJ1-5 and V is TRBV7-2; no definite D call. Trimming removed 2 bases from V and 3 bases from J, with 14 bases in between. CDR3 length: 16 residues. Germline V CDR1 and CDR2: SGHTA, FQGNSA. The CDR3 spells CASSLNSPRPNQPQHF. DNA of the CDR3: TGTGCCAGCAGCTTAAACTCCCCCCGGCCCAATCAGCCCCAGCATTTT. The full variable domain, its missing parts supplied by reference TRBV7-2 and TRBJ1-5, is GAGVSQSPSNKVTEKGKDVELRCDPISGHTALYWYRQSLGQGLEFLIYFQGNSAPDKSGLPSDRFSAERTGGSVSTLTIQRTQQEDSAVYLCASSLNSPRPNQPQHFGDGTRLSIL.

The chain carries TRBV19 and TRBJ1-2, with D perhaps TRBD1 (5 bases). V dropped 3 bases and J dropped 1 base, with 9 bases sitting between them. This CDR3 is 14 amino acids long. Germline CDR1 is LNHDA and CDR2 is SQIVND (reference sequence). The CDR3 loop reads CASSIGRVNYGYTF. As DNA, the CDR3 is TGTGCCAGTAGTATCGGCAGGGTTAACTATGGCTACACCTTC.

V and J are TRBV19 and TRBJ1-1; D gene unclear. The CDR3 is made up of 13 amino acids. From germline, CDR1 is LNHDA and CDR2 SQIVND (reference sequence). The V gene lost 7 bases and the J gene lost 5 bases, with 14 bases spanning the gap. CDR3 in amino acids: CASIDQWRTEAFF. CDR3 coding DNA: TGTGCCAGTATTGACCAGTGGAGAACTGAAGCTTTCTTT.

This chain uses TRBV27 with TRBJ1-5; maybe TRBD1 (6 bases). The length of the CDR3 is 14 residues. V gave up 2 bases and J gave up 4 bases, with 9 bases separating them. CDR1 is MNHEY, CDR2 SMNVEV, per germline (reference sequence). CDR3 bases: TGTGCCAGCAGTTTACTAGGGGGGAATCAGCCCCAGCATTTT. It yields the protein CASSLLGGNQPQHF.

This clone was counted a few times. V gene TRBV7-6 combines with J gene TRBJ2-1; the D is unclear. The CDR3 is 14 residues long. V was trimmed by 4 bases and J by 3 bases, leaving 10 bases between them. Germline V gene sequence: CDR1 SGHVS, CDR2 FNYEAQ. This chain's CDR3 is CASSSLEHYNEQFF. CDR3 DNA: TGTGCCAGCAGCTCCCTCGAACACTACAATGAGCAGTTCTTC.

The rearrangement uses TRBV29-1 and TRBJ1-1; D is ambiguous. Germline V gene data show CDR1 as SQVTM and CDR2 as ANQGSEA. V was pared by 3 bases and J by 1 base, with 9 bases between. The CDR3 sequence is 13 residues long. The CDR3 loop is CSVEGRSNTEAFF. The CDR3 region has the DNA TGCAGCGTTGAGGGGAGATCGAACACTGAAGCTTTCTTT.

The chain links TRBV11-2 to TRBJ1-1, with D possibly matching TRBD1 (5 bases). Looked up from germline, CDR1 is SGHAT and CDR2 is FQNNGV. Trimming stripped 10 bases from V and 5 bases from J, with 17 bases between. The CDR3 is 13 residues long. The CDR3 sequence is CATGTGIGTEAFF. The CDR3 region has the DNA TGTGCCACCGGGACGGGGATTGGGACTGAAGCTTTCTTT.

This clone was recorded a few times. This chain links TRBV19 with TRBJ1-5; 7 nucleotides agree with TRBD1. Germline trimming cut 6 bases from V and 5 bases from J; bases unmatched to any gene: 7. CDR3 length: 14 residues. The germline V gene has CDR1 LNHDA and CDR2 SQIVND (reference sequence). CDR3 DNA: TGTGCCAGTAGAACCGGGACAGCCTATCAGCCCCAGCATTTT. Translating it yields CASRTGTAYQPQHF.

V usage is TRBV21-1 and J usage is TRBJ2-7; TRBD2 is the table's D call, not checked against the DNA. TRBV21-1 is given as a pseudogene. CDR3 size: 19 residues. DNA for the CDR3: TGTGCCAGCAGCAAAGCCTCGAGTAGCGGGAGGGCCTTCCAACGCGAGCAGTACTTC. This gives the protein CASSKASSSGRAFQREQYF.

The CDR3 reads CASSDDVIREFF. In DNA form, the CDR3 reads TGTGCCAGCAGTGATGATGTCATACGAGAGTTCTTC. The rearrangement links TRBV25-1 to TRBJ2-1; D is ambiguous. CDR1 is MGHDK, CDR2 SYGVNS, per germline. The CDR3 has 12 residues. Between the trimmed V and J ends, which lost 3 bases and 14 bases, there was a span of 14 bases.

The chain employs TRBV7-9 and TRBJ2-3; D not certain. The CDR3 is made up of 12 amino acids. Germline CDR1 and CDR2: SEHNR and FQNEAQ (reference sequence). Trimming removed 4 bases at V and 4 bases at J, with 6 bases between. The CDR3 reads CASSSDSDTQYF. The CDR3 DNA follows: TGTGCCAGCAGCTCCGACTCAGATACGCAGTATTTT.

V usage is TRBV5-1 and J usage is TRBJ2-2; D not resolved. The germline CDR1 and CDR2 sequences are SGHRS and YFSETQ. V lost 4 bases and J lost 1, with 11 bases in between. CDR3 length: 15 residues. Here the CDR3 DNA reads TGCGCCAGCAGCGCGTGGACGGGGAACACCGGGGAGCTGTTTTTT. Protein product: CASSAWTGNTGELFF.

The chain uses TRBV20-1 and TRBJ2-4; D is uncertain. V shed 4 bases and J shed 8 bases, with 6 bases lying between them. This CDR3 has 10 residues. From germline, CDR1 is DFQATT and CDR2 SNEGSKA (reference sequence). In DNA, the CDR3 is TGCAGTGCTAACCAGGACATTCAGTACTTC. This gives the protein CSANQDIQYF.